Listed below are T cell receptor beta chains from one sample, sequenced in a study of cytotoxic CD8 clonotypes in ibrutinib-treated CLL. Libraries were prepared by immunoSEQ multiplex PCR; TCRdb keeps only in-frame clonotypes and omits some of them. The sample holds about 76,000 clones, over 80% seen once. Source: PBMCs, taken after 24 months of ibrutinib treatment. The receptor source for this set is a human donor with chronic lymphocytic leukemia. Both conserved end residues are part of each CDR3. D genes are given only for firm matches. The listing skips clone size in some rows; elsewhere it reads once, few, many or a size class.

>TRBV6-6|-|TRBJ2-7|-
TGTGCCAGCAGTCCTCTAGGGTTCTCCTACGAGCAGTACTTC
CASSPLGFSYEQYF
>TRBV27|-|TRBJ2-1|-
TGTGCCAGCAGTTTCGGGCAGGGGAACTACAATGAGCAGTTCTTC
CASSFGQGNYNEQFF
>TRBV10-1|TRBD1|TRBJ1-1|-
TGCGCCAGCAGTGTAGAAGCGGGGACAGCGAACACTGAAGCTTTCTTT
CASSVEAGTANTEAFF
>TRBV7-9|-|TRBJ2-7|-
TGTGCCAGCAGCATGTATCCGGGGGCGCGGCGGGGCGAGCAGTACTTC
CASSMYPGARRGEQYF
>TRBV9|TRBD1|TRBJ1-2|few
TGTGCCAGCAGCGGCCACCGGGACAGGGGTTGGAATGGCTACACCTTC
CASSGHRDRGWNGYTF
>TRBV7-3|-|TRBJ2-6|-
TGTGCCAGCAGCTGGGGGACTGGGGCCAACGTCCTGACTTTC
CASSWGTGANVLTF
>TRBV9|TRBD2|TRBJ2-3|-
TGTGCCAGCAGCCTCCTAGGGACTAGCGGGAGGAGTAGCACAGATACGCAGTATTTT
CASSLLGTSGRSSTDTQYF
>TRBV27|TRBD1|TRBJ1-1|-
TGTGCCAGCAGTCGGGACAGAGTATGGGGAGAAGCTTTCTTT
CASSRDRVWGEAFF
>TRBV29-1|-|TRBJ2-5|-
TGCAGCGTTGGAGGCGAGACCCAGTACTTC
CSVGGETQYF
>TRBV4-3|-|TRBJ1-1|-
TGCGCCAGCAGCCAAGCAGGGTACACTGAAGCTTTCTTT
CASSQAGYTEAFF
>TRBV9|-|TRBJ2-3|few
TGTGCCAGCAGCGCTGCCATGAACCCCACAGATACGCAGTATTTT
CASSAAMNPTDTQYF